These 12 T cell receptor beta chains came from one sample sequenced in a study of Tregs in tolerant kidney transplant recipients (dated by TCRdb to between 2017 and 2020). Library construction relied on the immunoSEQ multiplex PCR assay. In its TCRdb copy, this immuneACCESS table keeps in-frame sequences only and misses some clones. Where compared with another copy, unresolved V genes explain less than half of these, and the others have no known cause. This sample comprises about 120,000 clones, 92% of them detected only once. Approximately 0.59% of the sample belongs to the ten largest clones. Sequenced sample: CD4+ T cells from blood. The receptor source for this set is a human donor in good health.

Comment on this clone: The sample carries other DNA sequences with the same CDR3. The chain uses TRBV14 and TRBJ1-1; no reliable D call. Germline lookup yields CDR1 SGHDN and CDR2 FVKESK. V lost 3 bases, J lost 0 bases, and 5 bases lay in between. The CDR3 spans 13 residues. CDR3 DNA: TGTGCCAGCAGCCAGGGGATGAACACTGAAGCTTTCTTT. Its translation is CASSQGMNTEAFF. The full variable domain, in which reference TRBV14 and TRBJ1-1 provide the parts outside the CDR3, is EAGVTQFPSHSVIEKGQTVTLRCDPISGHDNLYWYRRVMGKEIKFLLHFVKESKQDESGMPNNRFLAERTGGTYSTLKVQPAELEDSGVYFCASSQGMNTEAFFGQGTRLTVV.

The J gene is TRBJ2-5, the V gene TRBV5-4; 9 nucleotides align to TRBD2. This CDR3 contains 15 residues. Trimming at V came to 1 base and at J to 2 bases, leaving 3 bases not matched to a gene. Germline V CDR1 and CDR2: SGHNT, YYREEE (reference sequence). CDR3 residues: CASSLWTSAQETQYF. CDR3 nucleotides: TGTGCCAGCAGCTTGTGGACTAGCGCACAAGAGACCCAGTACTTC.

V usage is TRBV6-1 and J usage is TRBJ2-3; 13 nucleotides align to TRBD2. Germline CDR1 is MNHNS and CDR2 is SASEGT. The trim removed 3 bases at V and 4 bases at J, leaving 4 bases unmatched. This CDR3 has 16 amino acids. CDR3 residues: CASSDKLAGGSDTQYF. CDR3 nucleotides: TGTGCCAGCAGTGATAAACTAGCGGGAGGGTCAGATACGCAGTATTTT.

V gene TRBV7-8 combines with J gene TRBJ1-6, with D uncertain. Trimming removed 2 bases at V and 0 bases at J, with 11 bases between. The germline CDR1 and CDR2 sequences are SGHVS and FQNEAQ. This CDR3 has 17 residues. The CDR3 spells CASSLTAARSYNSPLHF. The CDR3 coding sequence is TGTGCCAGCAGCTTAACAGCCGCTCGCTCCTATAATTCACCCCTCCACTTT.

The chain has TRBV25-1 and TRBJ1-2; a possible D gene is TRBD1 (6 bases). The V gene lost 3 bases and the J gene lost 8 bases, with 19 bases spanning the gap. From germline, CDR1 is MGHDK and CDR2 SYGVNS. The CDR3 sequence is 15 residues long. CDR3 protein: CASSDFGGRLPGYTF. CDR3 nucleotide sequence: TGTGCCAGCAGTGACTTCGGGGGGCGCCTTCCGGGCTACACCTTC.

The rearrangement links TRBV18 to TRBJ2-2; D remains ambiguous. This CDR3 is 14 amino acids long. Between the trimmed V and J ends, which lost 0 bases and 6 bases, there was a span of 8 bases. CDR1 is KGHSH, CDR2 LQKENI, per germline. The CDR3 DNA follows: TGTGCCAGCTCACCACCGCTGGTGGCCGGGGAGCTGTTTTTT. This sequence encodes CASSPPLVAGELFF.

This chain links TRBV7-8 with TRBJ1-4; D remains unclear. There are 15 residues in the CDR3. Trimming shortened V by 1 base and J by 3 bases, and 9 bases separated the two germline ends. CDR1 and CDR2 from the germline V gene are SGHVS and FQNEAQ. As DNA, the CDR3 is TGTGCCAGCAGCTTAGAGCCCCGGGCTAATGAAAAACTGTTTTTT. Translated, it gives CASSLEPRANEKLFF. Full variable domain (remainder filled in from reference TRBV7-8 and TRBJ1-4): GAGVSQSPRYKVAKRGQDVALRCDPISGHVSLFWYQQALGQGPEFLTYFQNEAQLDKSGLPSDRFFAERPEGSVSTLKIQRTQQEDSAVYLCASSLEPRANEKLFFGSGTQLSVL.

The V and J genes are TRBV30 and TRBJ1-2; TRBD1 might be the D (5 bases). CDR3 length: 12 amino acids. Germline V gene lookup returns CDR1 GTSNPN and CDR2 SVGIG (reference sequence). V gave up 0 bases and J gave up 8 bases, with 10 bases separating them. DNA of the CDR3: TGTGCCTGGAGTGTACCCGGGACGGGCTACACCTTC. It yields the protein CAWSVPGTGYTF.

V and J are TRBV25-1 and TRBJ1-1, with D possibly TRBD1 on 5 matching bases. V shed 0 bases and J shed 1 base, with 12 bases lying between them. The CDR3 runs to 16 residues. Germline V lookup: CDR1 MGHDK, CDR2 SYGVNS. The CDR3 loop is CASSEYRGSRNTEAFF. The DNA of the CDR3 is TGTGCCAGCAGTGAATATAGGGGATCTCGGAACACTGAAGCTTTCTTT.

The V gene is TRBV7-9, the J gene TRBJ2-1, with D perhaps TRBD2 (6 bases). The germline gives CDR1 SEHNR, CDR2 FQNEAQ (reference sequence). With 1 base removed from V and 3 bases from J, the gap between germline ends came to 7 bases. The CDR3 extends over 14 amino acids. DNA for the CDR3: TGTGCCAGCAGCTTAGACGGGAGCTACAATGAGCAGTTCTTC. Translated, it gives CASSLDGSYNEQFF.

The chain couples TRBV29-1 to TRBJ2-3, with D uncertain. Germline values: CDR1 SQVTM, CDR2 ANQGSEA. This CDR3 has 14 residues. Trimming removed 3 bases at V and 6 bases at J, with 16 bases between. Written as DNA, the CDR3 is TGCAGCGTTGATTCTCGGTTCACGAGGGATACGCAGTATTTT. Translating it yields CSVDSRFTRDTQYF.

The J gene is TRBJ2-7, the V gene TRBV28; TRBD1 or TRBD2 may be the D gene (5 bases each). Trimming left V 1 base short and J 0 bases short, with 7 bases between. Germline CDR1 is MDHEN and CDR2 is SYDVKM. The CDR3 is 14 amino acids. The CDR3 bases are TGTGCCAGCAGTTTATCAGGGAGCTCCTACGAGCAGTACTTC. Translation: CASSLSGSSYEQYF.